The T cell receptor beta chain described here comes from a study of shared clonotypes between healthy human individuals. Study details: Three plates were used per donor for CD4 naive, three for CD4 memory, two for CD8 naive and one for CD8 memory.

The test was conducted at deep level. The sorted-subset replicate PCRs were given around 200 ng DNA, which is 25,000 to 35,000 T cell genomes. The assay was immunoSEQ multiplex PCR, and TCRdb's table has in-frame clones only and misses some. Found here are 600,000 to 700,000 clones, more than 70% of them singletons; the top ten hold 1.5% to 2%. Looked up from germline, CDR1 is MNHNS and CDR2 is SASEGT. Trimming took 4 bases from V and 11 from J, leaving 23 bases between them. This CDR3 has 16 amino acids. The rearrangement joins TRBV6-1 to TRBJ2-2; D tentatively fits TRBD1 or TRBD2 (7 bases each). Material: memory CD4+ T cells sorted from blood. As for subset: CD45RA-negative fraction. The TCR comes from a woman between 25 and 40 years old in good health. In DNA, the CDR3 is TGTGCCAGCAGTGCCTGGACAGGAGGGACGACTAGCGAGCTGTTTTTT. Residues: CASSAWTGGTTSELFF.